This TCR beta chain originates from a study of neurological immune-mediated disorders. The CDR3 runs 13 residues. With V trimmed by 6 bases and J by 4 bases, 6 bases remained unmatched. Germline V gene data show CDR1 as DFQATT and CDR2 as SNEGSKA (reference sequence). TCRdb re-called the 5' RACE reads with MiXCR, one entry per CDR3 protein. Of fewer than 90,000 distinct CDR3 sequences listed, roughly 5% are singletons. This clonotype has at least ten counts. The TCR sequence derives from a man aged 18 to 29 with multiple sclerosis. This chain links TRBV20-1 with TRBJ2-3; 8 bases match TRBD2. The sample taken for sequencing was PBMCs. The CDR3 loop reads CSASGGPADTQYF. The CDR3 DNA sequence: TGCAGTGCGTCGGGGGGGCCGGCAGATACGCAGTATTTT.